This is a list of T cell receptor beta chains from one sample in a study of prognosis after radiotherapy for stage I lung cancer. MiXCR was run by TCRdb on the multiplex PCR reads, yielding one entry per CDR3 protein. The table records about 30,000 distinct CDR3 sequences, around 29% of them present only once. Sequenced material: PBMCs, taken before or after stereotactic body radiation therapy (not recorded which). These receptors all come from a donor at least 50 years old with non-small cell lung cancer. Each CDR3 is given with its conserved first and last residue. D genes are given only for firm matches. Size values are once, few and many counts, or a class for expanded clones, and some rows have none.

.	.	TRBV7-8	15	TRBJ1-3	CASSLFRSVDNTIYF	TGTGCCAGCAGCTTATTCCGGTCTGTTGATAACACCATATATTTT
.	.	TRBV20-1	15	TRBJ2-5	CSAPSRGGSQETQYF	TGCAGTGCCCCGAGTCGCGGAGGTTCCCAAGAGACCCAGTACTTC
.	many	TRBV5-5	14	TRBJ2-7	CASSLSGRSYEQYF	TGTGCCAGCAGCTTGAGCGGAAGATCCTACGAGCAGTACTTC
TRBD1	many	TRBV28	12	TRBJ1-1	CASSPLRGRAFF	TGTGCCAGCAGCCCTCTCAGGGGGCGGGCTTTCTTT
.	many	TRBV7-9	15	TRBJ1-3	CASSLASRPGNTIYF	TGTGCCAGCAGCTTAGCGTCCAGGCCTGGAAACACCATATATTTT
TRBD1	many	TRBV18	16	TRBJ1-1	CASSPEPDRVVTEAFF	TGTGCCAGCTCACCAGAACCGGACAGGGTCGTCACTGAAGCTTTCTTT
TRBD2	.	TRBV6-1	15	TRBJ2-7	CAILGVSSGRDEQYF	TGTGCCATTTTGGGCGTGTCTAGCGGGAGGGACGAGCAGTACTTC
.	once	TRBV19	13	TRBJ2-7	CDSSPASAHGQYF	TGTGACAGTAGTCCGGCCAGTGCACACGGGCAGTACTTC
.	many	TRBV14	15	TRBJ2-3	CASSHGQYSTDTQYF	TGTGCCAGCAGCCACGGACAGTACAGCACAGATACGCAGTATTTT
.	many	TRBV19	14	TRBJ2-1	CASSTTRVDNEQFF	TGTGCCAGTAGTACAACGCGGGTGGACAATGAGCAGTTCTTC
TRBD1	many	TRBV28	13	TRBJ1-2	CASSMTGGYGYTF	TGTGCCAGCAGTATGACAGGGGGCTATGGCTACACCTTC
TRBD2	many	TRBV20-1	18	TRBJ2-1	CSASSLPAMVAGRDEQFF	TGCAGTGCTAGCTCGTTACCCGCTATGGTAGCGGGAAGGGATGAGCAGTTCTTC
.	medium-sized	TRBV5-1	13	TRBJ1-1	CASSLAQNTEAFF	TGCGCCAGCAGCTTGGCCCAGAACACTGAAGCTTTCTTT
TRBD2	many	TRBV5-5	15	TRBJ2-2	CASSLLAGVTGELFF	TGTGCCAGCAGCCTACTAGCGGGGGTCACCGGGGAGCTGTTTTTT
.	many	TRBV5-6	14	TRBJ2-5	CASSLRAGQETQYF	TGTGCCAGCAGCTTGAGGGCAGGCCAAGAGACCCAGTACTTC
.	many	TRBV20-1	13	TRBJ1-5	CSARDILDQPQHF	TGCAGTGCTAGAGATATTTTAGATCAGCCCCAGCATTTT
.	many	TRBV14	14	TRBJ1-6	CASSGQASNSPLHF	TGTGCCAGCAGCGGTCAGGCGAGTAATTCACCCCTCCACTTT
.	many	TRBV20-1	17	TRBJ1-5	CSARDSTRAGSNQPQHF	TGCAGTGCTAGAGATTCCACCAGGGCCGGAAGCAATCAGCCCCAGCATTTT
.	few	TRBV27	15	TRBJ2-1	CASSRLWSSYNEQFF	TGTGCCAGCAGCAGGCTGTGGAGCTCCTACAATGAGCAGTTCTTC
TRBD2	medium-sized	TRBV11-2	15	TRBJ2-7	CASSSTSGSQGEQYF	TGTGCCAGCAGCTCAACTAGCGGGAGCCAGGGGGAGCAGTACTTC
TRBD2	.	TRBV7-2	21	TRBJ2-3	CASSLWGGARGRGGNTDTQYF	TGTGCCAGCAGCTTATGGGGCGGCGCTCGTGGGCGGGGGGGCAACACAGATACGCAGTATTTT
.	.	TRBV12-3/TRBV12-4	12	TRBJ1-2	CASVGNYYGYTF	TGTGCCAGCGTGGGGAATTACTATGGCTACACCTTC
.	many	TRBV28	14	TRBJ1-2	CASSSPGFRGGYTF	TGTGCCAGCAGTTCACCAGGCTTTAGGGGTGGCTACACCTTC
.	many	TRBV6-1	15	TRBJ2-5	CASGTGGGVQETQYF	TGTGCCAGCGGCACCGGAGGGGGGGTACAAGAGACCCAGTACTTC
.	.	TRBV28	13	TRBJ2-7	CASTLVGYYEQYF	TGTGCCAGCACCTTGGTTGGGTACTACGAGCAGTACTTC